This TCR beta chain came from a study of blood T cell repertoires in COVID-19. V shed 6 bases, J shed 4 bases, and the junction held 7 bases outside the gene matches. The CDR3 consists of 14 residues. Germline CDR1 and CDR2: SQVTM and ANQGSEA. In the authors' workflow: Nucleated cell number was recorded as an estimate derived from reference gene primer amplification. Repertoires were generated with immunoSEQ multiplex PCR, while TCRdb's copy carries only in-frame clones and drops some. That table gives V, J and clone size, and the DNA gave D and trimming. The sample lists roughly 240,000 clones, roughly 85% occurring once.

The chain employs TRBV29-1 and TRBJ1-1; 11 bases are shared with TRBD1. The specimen sequenced was peripheral blood. The origin of this receptor is a man between 60 and 75 years old who had recovered from COVID-19. CDR3 nucleotides: TGCAGCGTGGCCGGACAGGGGGCGGTCACTGAAGCTTTCTTT. Encoded protein: CSVAGQGAVTEAFF. The entire variable domain, with the rest obtained from reference TRBV29-1 and TRBJ1-1, is as follows: SAVISQKPSRDICQRGTSLTIQCQVDSQVTMMFWYRQQPGQSLTLIATANQGSEATYESGFVIDKFPISRPNLTFSTLTVSNMSPEDSSIYLCSVAGQGAVTEAFFGQGTRLTVV.